This TCR beta chain was sequenced in a study of shared clonotypes between healthy human individuals. This CDR3 spans 13 amino acids. The V and J ends lost 4 bases and 5 bases respectively, with 10 bases between them. Germline V CDR1 and CDR2: SGDLS, YYNGEE. The table came from immunoSEQ multiplex PCR; TCRdb's copy has only in-frame clones and leaves some out. The sample has about 2.3 million clones; under 95% are singletons. This receptor was identified in a man younger than 30 in good health. Some clones in this sample may be carry-over from other donors' samples. The sample taken for sequencing was naive CD4+ T cells from PBMCs. Subset noted: CD45RA+ positively selected. This chain uses TRBV9 with TRBJ2-1; no firm D call. The CDR3 DNA sequence: TGTGCCAGCAGCACAATCGCGGACAATGAGCAGTTCTTC. The encoded protein is CASSTIADNEQFF.